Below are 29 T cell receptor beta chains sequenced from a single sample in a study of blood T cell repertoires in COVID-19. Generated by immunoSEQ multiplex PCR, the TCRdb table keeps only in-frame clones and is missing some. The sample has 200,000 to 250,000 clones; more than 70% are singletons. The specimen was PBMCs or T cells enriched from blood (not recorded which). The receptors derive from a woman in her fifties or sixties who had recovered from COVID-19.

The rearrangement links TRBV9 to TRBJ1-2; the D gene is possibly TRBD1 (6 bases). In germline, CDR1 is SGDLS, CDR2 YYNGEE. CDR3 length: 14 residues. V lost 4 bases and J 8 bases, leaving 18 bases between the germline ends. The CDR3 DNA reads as TGTGCCAGCAGCAGTGGGACATTCTCAGGGGGCTACACCTTC. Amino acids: CASSSGTFSGGYTF.

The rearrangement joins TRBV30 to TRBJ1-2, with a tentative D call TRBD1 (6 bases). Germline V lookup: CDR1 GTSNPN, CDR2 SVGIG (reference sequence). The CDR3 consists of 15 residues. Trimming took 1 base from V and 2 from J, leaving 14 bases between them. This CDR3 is CAWSDPWGTNYGYTF. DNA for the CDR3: TGTGCCTGGAGTGACCCGTGGGGGACAAACTATGGCTACACCTTC.

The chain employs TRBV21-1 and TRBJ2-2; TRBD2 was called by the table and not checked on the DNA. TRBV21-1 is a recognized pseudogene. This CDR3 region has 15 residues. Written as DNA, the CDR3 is TGTGCCAGCAGCAGGCGGGGGGGCCCCACCGGGGAGCTGTTTTTT. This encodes CASSRRGGPTGELFF.

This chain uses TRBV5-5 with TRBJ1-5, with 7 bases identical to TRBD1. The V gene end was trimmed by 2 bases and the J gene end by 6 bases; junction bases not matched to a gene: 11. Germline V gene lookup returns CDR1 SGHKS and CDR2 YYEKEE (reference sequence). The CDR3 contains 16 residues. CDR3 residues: CASSLRWGNRGQPQHF. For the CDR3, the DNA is TGTGCCAGCAGCTTAAGGTGGGGGAACAGGGGTCAGCCCCAGCATTTT.

CDR3 coding DNA: TGTGCCAGCAGGGACAGGGGGCGAGATTCACCCCTCCACTTT. It yields the protein CASRDRGRDSPLHF. V usage is TRBV6-4 and J usage is TRBJ1-6, with TRBD1 identical over 11 bases. The CDR3 length is 14 residues. Per the germline V gene, CDR1 is MRHNA and CDR2 is SNTAGT. Unmatched junction bases numbered 3, after V lost 6 bases and J lost 8 bases.

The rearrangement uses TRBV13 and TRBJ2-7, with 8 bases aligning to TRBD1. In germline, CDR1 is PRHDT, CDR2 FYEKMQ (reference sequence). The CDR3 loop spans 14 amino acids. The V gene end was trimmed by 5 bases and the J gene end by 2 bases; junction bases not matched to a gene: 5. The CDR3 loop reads CASSRDRNAYEQYF. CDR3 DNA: TGTGCCAGCAGCCGGGACAGGAACGCCTACGAGCAGTACTTC.

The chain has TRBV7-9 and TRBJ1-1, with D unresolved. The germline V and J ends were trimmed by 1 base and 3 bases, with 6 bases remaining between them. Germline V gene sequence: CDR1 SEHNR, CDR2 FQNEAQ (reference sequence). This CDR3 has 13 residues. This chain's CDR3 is CASSLGGDTEAFF. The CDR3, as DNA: TGTGCCAGCAGCTTAGGTGGAGACACTGAAGCTTTCTTT.

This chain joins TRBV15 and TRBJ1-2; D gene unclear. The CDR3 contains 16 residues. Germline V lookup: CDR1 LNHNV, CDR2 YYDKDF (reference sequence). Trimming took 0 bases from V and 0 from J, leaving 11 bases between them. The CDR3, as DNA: TGTGCCACCAGCAGAGATAAGAGTCTTCCTAACTATGGCTACACCTTC. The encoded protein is CATSRDKSLPNYGYTF.

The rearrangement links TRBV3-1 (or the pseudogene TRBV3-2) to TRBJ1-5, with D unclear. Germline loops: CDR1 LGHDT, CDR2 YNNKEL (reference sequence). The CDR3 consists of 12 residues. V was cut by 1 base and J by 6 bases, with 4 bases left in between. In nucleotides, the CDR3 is TGTGCCAGCAGCCAAGGGCCTCAGCCCCAGCATTTT. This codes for CASSQGPQPQHF.

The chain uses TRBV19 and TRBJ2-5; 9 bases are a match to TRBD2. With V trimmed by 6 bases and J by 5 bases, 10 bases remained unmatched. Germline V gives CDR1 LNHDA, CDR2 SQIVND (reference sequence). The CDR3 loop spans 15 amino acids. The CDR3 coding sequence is TGTGCCAGTAGCCTCGGCCTAGCGGGGCGCGAGACCCAGTACTTC. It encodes CASSLGLAGRETQYF.

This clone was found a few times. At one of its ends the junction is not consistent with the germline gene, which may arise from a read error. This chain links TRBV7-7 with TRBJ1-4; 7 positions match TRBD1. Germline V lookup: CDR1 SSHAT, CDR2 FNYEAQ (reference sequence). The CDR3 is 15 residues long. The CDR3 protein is CASSTSTGPNEKLFF. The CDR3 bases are TGTGCTAGCAGCACCTCGACAGGGCCCAATGAAAAACTGTTTTTT.

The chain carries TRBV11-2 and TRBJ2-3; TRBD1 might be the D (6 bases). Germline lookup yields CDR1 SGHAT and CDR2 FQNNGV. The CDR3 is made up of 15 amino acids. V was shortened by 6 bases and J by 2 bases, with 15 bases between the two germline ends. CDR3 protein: CASSTIGGPTDTQYF. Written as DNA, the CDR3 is TGTGCCAGCAGTACCATTGGGGGCCCCACAGATACGCAGTATTTT.

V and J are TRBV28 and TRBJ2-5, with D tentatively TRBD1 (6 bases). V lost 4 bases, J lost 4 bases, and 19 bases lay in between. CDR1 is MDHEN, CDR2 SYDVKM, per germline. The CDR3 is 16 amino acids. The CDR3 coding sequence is TGTGCCAGCAGTTCAGGGGCAGTGGGGTTGCGAGAGACCCAGTACTTC. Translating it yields CASSSGAVGLRETQYF.

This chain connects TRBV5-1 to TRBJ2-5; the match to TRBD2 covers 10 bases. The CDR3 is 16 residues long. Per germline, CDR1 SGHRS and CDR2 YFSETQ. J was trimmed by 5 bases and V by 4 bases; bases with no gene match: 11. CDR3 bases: TGCGCCAGCAGCGCCCAAAGCGGGGGGGCATGGGAGACCCAGTACTTC. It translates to CASSAQSGGAWETQYF.

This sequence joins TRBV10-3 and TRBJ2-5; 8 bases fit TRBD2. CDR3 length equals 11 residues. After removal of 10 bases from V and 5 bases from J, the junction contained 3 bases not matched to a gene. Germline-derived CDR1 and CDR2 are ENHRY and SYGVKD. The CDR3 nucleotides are TGTGCCACGGGGGGGCCTGAGACCCAGTACTTC. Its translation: CATGGPETQYF.

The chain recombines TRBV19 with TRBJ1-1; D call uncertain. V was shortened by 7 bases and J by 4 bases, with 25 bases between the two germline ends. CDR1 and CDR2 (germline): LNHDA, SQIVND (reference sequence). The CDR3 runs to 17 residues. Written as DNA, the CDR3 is TGTGCCAGTACCGACCCCGGGCGGGCACCGCGAAGCACTGAAGCTTTCTTT. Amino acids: CASTDPGRAPRSTEAFF.

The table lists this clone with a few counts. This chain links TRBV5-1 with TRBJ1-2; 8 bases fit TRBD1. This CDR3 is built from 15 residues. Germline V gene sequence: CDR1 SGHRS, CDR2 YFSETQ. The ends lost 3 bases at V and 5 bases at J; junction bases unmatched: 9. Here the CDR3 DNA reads TGCGCCAGCAGCTCGGCCCCAGGGGGCCTATATGGCTACACCTTC. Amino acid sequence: CASSSAPGGLYGYTF. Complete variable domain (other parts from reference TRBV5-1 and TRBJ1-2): KAGVTQTPRYLIKTRGQQVTLSCSPISGHRSVSWYQQTPGQGLQFLFEYFSETQRNKGNFPGRFSGRQFSNSRSEMNVSTLELGDSALYLCASSSAPGGLYGYTFGSGTRLTVV.

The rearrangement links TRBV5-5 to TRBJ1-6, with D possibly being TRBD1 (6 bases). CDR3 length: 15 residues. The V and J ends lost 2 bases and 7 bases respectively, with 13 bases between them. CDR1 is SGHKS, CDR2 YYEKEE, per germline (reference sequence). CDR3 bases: TGTGCCAGCAGCTTAACACAGGGTAGCAATTCACCCCTCCACTTT. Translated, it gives CASSLTQGSNSPLHF.

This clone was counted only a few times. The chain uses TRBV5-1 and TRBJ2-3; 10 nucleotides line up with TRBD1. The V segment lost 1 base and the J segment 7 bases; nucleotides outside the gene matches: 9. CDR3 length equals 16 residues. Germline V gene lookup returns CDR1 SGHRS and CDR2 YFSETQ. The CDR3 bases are TGCGCCAGCAGCTTGTTGGGACAGGGGTCGACGAATACGCAGTATTTT. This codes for CASSLLGQGSTNTQYF.

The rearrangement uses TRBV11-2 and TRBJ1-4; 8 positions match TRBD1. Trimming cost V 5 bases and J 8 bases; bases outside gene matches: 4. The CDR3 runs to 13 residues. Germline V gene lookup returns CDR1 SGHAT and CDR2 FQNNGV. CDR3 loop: CASSRTGREKLFF. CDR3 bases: TGTGCCAGCAGCCGGACAGGGCGGGAAAAACTGTTTTTT.

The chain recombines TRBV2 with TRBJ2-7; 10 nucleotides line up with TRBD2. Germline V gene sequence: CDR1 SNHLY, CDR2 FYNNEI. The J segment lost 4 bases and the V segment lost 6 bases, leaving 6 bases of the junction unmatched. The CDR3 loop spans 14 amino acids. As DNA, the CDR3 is TGTGCCAGCAGCCCGGGACTAGCGAGTTACGAGCAGTACTTC. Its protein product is CASSPGLASYEQYF.

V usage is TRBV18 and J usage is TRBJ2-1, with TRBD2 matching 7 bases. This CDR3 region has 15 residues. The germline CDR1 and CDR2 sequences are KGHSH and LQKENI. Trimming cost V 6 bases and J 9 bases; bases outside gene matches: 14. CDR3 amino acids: CASSLVGGSVAEQFF. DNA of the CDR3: TGTGCCAGCTCCCTCGTCGGCGGGAGTGTCGCTGAGCAGTTCTTC. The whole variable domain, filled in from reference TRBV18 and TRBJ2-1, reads NAGVMQNPRHLVRRRGQEARLRCSPMKGHSHVYWYRQLPEEGLKFMVYLQKENIIDESGMPKERFSAEFPKEGPSILRIQQVVRGDSAAYFCASSLVGGSVAEQFFGPGTRLTVL.

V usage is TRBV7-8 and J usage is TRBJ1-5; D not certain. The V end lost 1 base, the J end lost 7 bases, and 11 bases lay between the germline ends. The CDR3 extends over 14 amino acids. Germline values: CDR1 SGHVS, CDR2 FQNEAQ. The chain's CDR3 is CASSLDRSSQPQHF. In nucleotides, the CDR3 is TGTGCCAGCAGCTTAGATAGGTCTAGCCAGCCCCAGCATTTT. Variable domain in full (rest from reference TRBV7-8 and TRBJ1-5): GAGVSQSPRYKVAKRGQDVALRCDPISGHVSLFWYQQALGQGPEFLTYFQNEAQLDKSGLPSDRFFAERPEGSVSTLKIQRTQQEDSAVYLCASSLDRSSQPQHFGDGTRLSIL.

DNA for the CDR3: TGCGCCAGCAGCCAAGAGGGGCCCGGGCCACTATACGAGCAGTACTTC. Amino acids: CASSQEGPGPLYEQYF. This chain uses TRBV4-1 with TRBJ2-7, with D tentatively TRBD1 (5 bases). With 0 bases removed from V and 4 bases from J, the gap between germline ends came to 16 bases. Germline CDR1 and CDR2: MGHRA and YSYEKL. The CDR3 is made up of 16 amino acids.

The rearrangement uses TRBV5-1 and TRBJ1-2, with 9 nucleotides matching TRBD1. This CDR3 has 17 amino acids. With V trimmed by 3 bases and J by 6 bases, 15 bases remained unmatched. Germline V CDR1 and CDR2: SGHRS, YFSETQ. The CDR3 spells CASSSQPLGTGNHGYTF. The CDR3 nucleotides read TGCGCCAGCAGCTCCCAACCCTTAGGGACAGGGAACCATGGCTACACCTTC.

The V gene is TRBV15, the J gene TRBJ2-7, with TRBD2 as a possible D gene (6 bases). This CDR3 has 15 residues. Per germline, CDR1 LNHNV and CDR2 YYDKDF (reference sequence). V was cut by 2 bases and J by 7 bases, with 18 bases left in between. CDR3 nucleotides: TGTGCCACCAGCAGACCCCGGGACTCCCTTCGGGAGCAGTACTTC. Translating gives CATSRPRDSLREQYF.

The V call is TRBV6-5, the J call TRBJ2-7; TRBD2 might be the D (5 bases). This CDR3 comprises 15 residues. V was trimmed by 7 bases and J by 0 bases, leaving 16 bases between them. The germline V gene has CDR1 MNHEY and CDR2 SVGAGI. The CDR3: CASKVEEGFSYEQYF. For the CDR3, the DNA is TGTGCCAGCAAGGTGGAAGAGGGCTTCTCCTACGAGCAGTACTTC.

The CDR3 region is CASSLERQGEAFF. CDR3 DNA sequence: TGCGCCAGCAGCTTGGAAAGACAGGGTGAAGCTTTCTTT. V and J are TRBV5-1 and TRBJ1-1; 7 bases are a match to TRBD1. The CDR3 runs 13 residues. With V trimmed by 0 bases and J by 7 bases, 3 bases remained unmatched. Looked up from germline, CDR1 is SGHRS and CDR2 is YFSETQ.

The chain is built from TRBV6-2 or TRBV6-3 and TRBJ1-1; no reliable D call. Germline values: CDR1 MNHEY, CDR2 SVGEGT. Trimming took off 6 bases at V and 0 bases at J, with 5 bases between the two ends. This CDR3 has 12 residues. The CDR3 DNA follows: TGTGCCAGCAGCTGGCTGAACACTGAAGCTTTCTTT. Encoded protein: CASSWLNTEAFF.